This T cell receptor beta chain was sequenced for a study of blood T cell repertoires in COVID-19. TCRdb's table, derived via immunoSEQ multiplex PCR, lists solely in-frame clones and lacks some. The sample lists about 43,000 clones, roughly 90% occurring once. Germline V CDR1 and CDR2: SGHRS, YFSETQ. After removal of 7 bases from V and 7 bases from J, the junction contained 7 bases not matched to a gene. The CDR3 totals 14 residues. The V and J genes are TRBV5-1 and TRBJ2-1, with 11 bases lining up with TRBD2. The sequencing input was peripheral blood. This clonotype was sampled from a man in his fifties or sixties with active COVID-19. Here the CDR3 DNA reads TGCGCCAGCGGCGGACTAGCGGGCGGAAATGAGCAGTTCTTC. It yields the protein CASGGLAGGNEQFF.